This is a list of T cell receptor beta chains from one sample in a study of human T cells and chemical hapten exposure. TCRdb itself ran the RACE reads through MiXCR, one entry per CDR3 protein. The sample has over 70,000 distinct CDR3 sequences; 11% are singletons. This material consisted of whole blood, taken in connection with sensitization to the hapten diphenylcyclopropenone (DPC). The receptors originated from a woman younger than 45 with alopecia areata. Some clones in this sample may be carry-over from other donors' samples. Each CDR3 is given with its conserved first and last residue. Fields, in order: D gene, J gene, clone size, V gene, CDR3 DNA, CDR3 protein. The D gene is left open where the match is weak. Clone size is given for some rows only: seen once, a few or many times, or a class if the clone is expanded.

- | TRBJ1-2 | - | TRBV10-2 | TGCGCCAGCAGTATTCTTCAGGGAGGCTATGGCTACACCTTC | CASSILQGGYGYTF
- | TRBJ2-7 | few | TRBV6-4 | TGTGCCAGCAGTGACGGTCCCACAGGAGAGCAGTACTTC | CASSDGPTGEQYF
TRBD2 | TRBJ2-3 | few | TRBV11-1 | TGTGCCAGCAGCATAGGAGGAGCGGGGGACTCGGGGACGCAGTATTTT | CASSIGGAGDSGTQYF
- | TRBJ1-2 | - | TRBV4-1 | TGCGCCAGCACCCCAATCCGGGGCTCCATCGATGACTATGGCTACACCTTC | CASTPIRGSIDDYGYTF
- | TRBJ1-4 | few | TRBV12-3/TRBV12-4 | TGTGCCAGCAGCCGGATGTCGGCTGAAAAACTGTTTTTT | CASSRMSAEKLFF
- | TRBJ2-2 | few | TRBV27 | TGTGCCAGCAGTTCAGGGAAGGGGGCCGGGGAGCTGTTTTTT | CASSSGKGAGELFF
- | TRBJ2-3 | many | TRBV27 | TGTGCCAGCAGTTTGAGTTTTGCAGATACGCAGTATTTT | CASSLSFADTQYF
- | TRBJ2-6 | many | TRBV29-1 | TGCAGCGTTGCAGGGCTGGCTGGGGCCAACGTCCTGACTTTC | CSVAGLAGANVLTF
- | TRBJ1-1 | many | TRBV11-2 | TGTGCCAGCAGCTCCAGGGAGAATGAAGCTTTCTTT | CASSSRENEAFF
TRBD1 | TRBJ1-6 | many | TRBV11-2 | TGTGCCAGCAGCCAAACGACAGGGGTCAATTCACCCCTCCACTTT | CASSQTTGVNSPLHF